These 27 T cell receptor beta chains originate from one sample sequenced in a study of T-cell memory formation after mild COVID-19. MiXCR was run by TCRdb on the 5' RACE reads, yielding one entry per CDR3 protein. The table shows 450,000 or so distinct CDR3 sequences, with around a quarter occurring only once. The sample consisted of PBMCs or a T cell subset sorted from them (not recorded which). The receptor source for this set is an adult woman who had mild COVID-19 (a few samples of this study predate the infection). Cell type and time point are not known.

This clonotype was seen a handful of times. The CDR3 spells CASSPQLAGPYEQYF. In DNA, the CDR3 is TGTGCCAGCAGCCCACAACTCGCGGGACCCTACGAGCAGTACTTC. The genes are TRBV6-6 and TRBJ2-7, with a possible D match to TRBD2 (6 bases). The germline CDR1 and CDR2 sequences are MNHNY and SVGAGI (reference sequence). V was shortened by 6 bases and J by 2 bases, with 17 bases between the two germline ends. The CDR3 covers 15 residues.

This chain connects TRBV19 to TRBJ1-5, with D unresolved. CDR3 length: 11 residues. V was clipped by 8 bases and J by 4 bases, with 6 bases between them. Per the germline V gene, CDR1 is LNHDA and CDR2 is SQIVND (reference sequence). For the CDR3, the DNA is TGTGCCAGTGGGGTGAATCAGCCCCAGCATTTT. Encoded protein: CASGVNQPQHF.

This chain uses TRBV12-2 with TRBJ2-7; the table's TRBD2 call for D was not verified on the DNA. TRBV12-2 is deemed a pseudogene. The CDR3 covers 15 residues. This CDR3 reads CASRRPTSGSYEQYF. As DNA, the CDR3 is TGTGCAAGTCGCCGTCCGACTAGCGGCTCCTACGAGCAGTACTTC.

The V call is TRBV6-5, the J call TRBJ1-1; 8 bases are shared with TRBD1. The CDR3 runs 18 residues. J lost 1 base, V lost 0 bases, and 10 bases had no gene match. The germline V gene encodes CDR1 MNHEY and CDR2 SVGAGI. DNA for the CDR3: TGTGCCAGCAGTTACTCACCAGACGCAGGGGGCGCGAACACTGAAGCTTTCTTT. It encodes CASSYSPDAGGANTEAFF.

This clonotype came up a few times. The rearrangement links TRBV30 to TRBJ2-2, with TRBD2 identical over 8 bases. CDR3 length: 13 residues. Unmatched junction bases numbered 5, after V lost 5 bases and J lost 6 bases. Germline V gene lookup returns CDR1 GTSNPN and CDR2 SVGIG (reference sequence). The CDR3 region has the DNA TGTGCCTGGGGAGCGGGGGACGCCGGGGAGCTGTTTTTT. This codes for CAWGAGDAGELFF.

The chain couples TRBV5-1 to TRBJ2-2; TRBD2 aligns across 7 bases. Trimming took 4 bases from V and 2 from J; bases not matched to a gene: 11. Germline assignment: CDR1 SGHRS and CDR2 YFSETQ. The CDR3 sequence is 17 residues long. The CDR3 region is CASSGGLAGVNTGELFF. Written as DNA, the CDR3 is TGCGCCAGCAGCGGGGGTCTTGCGGGGGTTAACACCGGGGAGCTGTTTTTT.

This clonotype was seen a handful of times. The chain is built from TRBV7-3 and TRBJ2-3; 7 bases match TRBD1. Germline CDR1 is SGHTA and CDR2 is FQGTGA. This CDR3 comprises 15 residues. The J segment lost 1 base and the V segment lost 5 bases, leaving 6 bases of the junction unmatched. In DNA, the CDR3 is TGTGCCAGCAGCCCTACAGGGGTGGGCACAGATACGCAGTATTTT. Protein product: CASSPTGVGTDTQYF.

The V gene is TRBV20-1, the J gene TRBJ1-4, with 7 nucleotides matching TRBD1. CDR1 and CDR2 from the germline V gene are DFQATT and SNEGSKA (reference sequence). The CDR3 loop spans 14 amino acids. V lost 5 bases, J lost 2 bases, and 5 bases stayed unmatched. CDR3 DNA: TGCAGTGCTCGACAGGGAGGGACTAATGAAAAACTGTTTTTT. This encodes CSARQGGTNEKLFF.

The sample holds a few counts of this clonotype. The rearrangement joins TRBV12-3 or TRBV12-4 to TRBJ1-1; D ambiguous. V lost 7 bases to trimming and J lost 8 bases, with 20 bases between them. The CDR3 is 14 amino acids. The CDR3 region is CASTVEGFLPEAFF. CDR3 in DNA: TGTGCCAGCACCGTTGAAGGATTCTTGCCGGAAGCTTTCTTT.

At least ten counts were recorded for this clonotype. The V gene is TRBV7-6, the J gene TRBJ2-1, with D perhaps TRBD2 (5 bases). The germline CDR1 and CDR2 sequences are SGHVS and FNYEAQ. V gave up 4 bases and J gave up 0 bases, with 10 bases separating them. The CDR3 is 15 residues long. The CDR3 DNA is TGTGCCAGCAGCTCCACTAGGAGCTCCTACAATGAGCAGTTCTTC. Protein: CASSSTRSSYNEQFF.

This clonotype was found a few times. The V gene is TRBV5-6, the J gene TRBJ2-7; D assignment may be TRBD1 or TRBD2 (5 bases each). Germline V CDR1 and CDR2: SGHDT, YYEEEE. There are 14 residues in the CDR3. Between the trimmed V and J ends, which lost 1 base and 3 bases, there was a span of 11 bases. The CDR3 nucleotides are TGTGCCAGCAGCTTGTCCCGGGACGACTACGAGCAGTACTTC. It yields the protein CASSLSRDDYEQYF.

The J gene is TRBJ2-5, the V gene TRBV12-3 or TRBV12-4, with 8 bases matching TRBD1. The CDR3 extends over 15 amino acids. Trimming took 5 bases from V and 5 from J; bases not matched to a gene: 10. The CDR3, as DNA: TGTGCCAGCAGTCCCGGACAGGGTGGTATGGAGACCCAGTACTTC. Its translation: CASSPGQGGMETQYF.

This clonotype was seen a handful of times. The rearrangement links TRBV13 to TRBJ1-4; 8 bases agree with TRBD1. There are 16 residues in the CDR3. Germline CDR1 PRHDT, CDR2 FYEKMQ (reference sequence). V lost 2 bases to trimming and J lost 8 bases; unmatched junction nucleotides: 10. CDR3 amino acids: CASSLFEQGAREKLFF. The CDR3 coding sequence is TGTGCCAGCAGCTTATTTGAGCAGGGGGCGCGAGAAAAACTGTTTTTT.

The V gene is TRBV25-1, the J gene TRBJ1-5; D gene unclear. CDR3 length: 14 residues. Germline lookup yields CDR1 MGHDK and CDR2 SYGVNS. V dropped 6 bases and J dropped 0 bases, with 9 bases sitting between them. The CDR3 loop reads CASSKAGSNQPQHF. DNA of the CDR3: TGTGCCAGCAGCAAAGCGGGTAGCAATCAGCCCCAGCATTTT.

The chain carries TRBV7-2 and TRBJ2-3; 10 positions agree with TRBD2. Trimming at V came to 2 bases and at J to 2 bases, leaving 4 bases not matched to a gene. CDR3 length: 16 amino acids. CDR1 is SGHTA, CDR2 FQGNSA, per germline. Here the CDR3 reads CASSLRLAGVTDTQYF. CDR3 DNA sequence: TGTGCCAGCAGCTTACGGCTAGCGGGAGTCACAGATACGCAGTATTTT.

The chain recombines TRBV7-9 with TRBJ2-7; 7 positions match TRBD2. Germline CDR1 and CDR2: SEHNR and FQNEAQ (reference sequence). The CDR3 is 15 residues long. With V trimmed by 5 bases and J by 3 bases, 10 bases remained unmatched. The CDR3 here is CASSPWAGAVYEQYF. The CDR3 nucleotides are TGTGCCAGCAGCCCTTGGGCGGGAGCGGTCTACGAGCAGTACTTC.

J is TRBJ2-1 and V is TRBV20-1; D gene ambiguous. The CDR3 loop spans 14 amino acids. V lost 4 bases, J lost 3 bases, and 13 bases lay in between. The germline gives CDR1 DFQATT, CDR2 SNEGSKA (reference sequence). The chain's CDR3 is CSATAPVGYNEQFF. In nucleotides, the CDR3 is TGCAGTGCTACGGCCCCCGTGGGCTACAATGAGCAGTTCTTC.

The chain recombines TRBV18 with TRBJ2-3; D ambiguous. V was shortened by 3 bases and J by 0 bases, with 10 bases between the two germline ends. Germline-derived CDR1 and CDR2 are KGHSH and LQKENI. The CDR3 sequence is 15 residues long. The CDR3 nucleotides are TGTGCCAGCTCACCGAGCTACCTTAGCACAGATACGCAGTATTTT. Its translation: CASSPSYLSTDTQYF.

This chain connects TRBV10-3 to TRBJ2-7; 7 positions agree with TRBD2. The V gene end was trimmed by 0 bases and the J gene end by 4 bases; junction bases not matched to a gene: 6. The CDR3 length is 15 residues. Germline CDR1 reads ENHRY; CDR2 reads SYGVKD. The CDR3 sequence is CAISESSGISYEQYF. DNA of the CDR3: TGTGCCATCAGTGAGTCGAGCGGGATCTCATACGAGCAGTACTTC.

At least ten counts were recorded for this clonotype. This chain connects TRBV15 to TRBJ2-5; D unresolved. V lost 2 bases and J 4 bases, leaving 8 bases between the germline ends. The germline V gene encodes CDR1 LNHNV and CDR2 YYDKDF (reference sequence). The CDR3 has 13 amino acids. The CDR3 coding sequence is TGTGCCACCAGCAGACTGACATCAGAGACCCAGTACTTC. Amino acids: CATSRLTSETQYF.

V usage is TRBV12-3 or TRBV12-4 and J usage is TRBJ1-2; D is ambiguous. V was cut by 6 bases and J by 6 bases, with 17 bases left in between. The CDR3 is 14 amino acids. CDR3 sequence reads: CASRLTASADGYTF. Written as DNA, the CDR3 is TGTGCCAGCAGACTAACAGCCTCGGCAGATGGCTACACCTTC.

This clonotype has just a few counts. The chain joins TRBV7-2 to TRBJ2-1, with 7 bases fitting TRBD2. CDR3 size: 15 residues. The V and J ends lost 1 base and 4 bases, in that order; junction bases with no gene match: 4. From germline, CDR1 is SGHTA and CDR2 FQGNSA. Here the CDR3 DNA reads TGTGCCAGCAGCTTAGAACTAGCGCCTTACAATGAGCAGTTCTTC. This sequence encodes CASSLELAPYNEQFF.

The rearrangement uses TRBV4-2 and TRBJ2-2, with TRBD2 matching over 10 bases. The V gene's germline CDR1 is LGHNA and CDR2 YNFKEQ. The CDR3 covers 18 residues. V lost 1 base, J lost 4 bases, and 9 bases stayed unmatched. The CDR3, as DNA: TGTGCCAGCAGCCAAGTCCTCCAGCGGGGGGGCCTCACCGGGGAGCTGTTTTTT. The encoded protein is CASSQVLQRGGLTGELFF.

The V call is TRBV18, the J call TRBJ2-2, with TRBD1 matching over 7 bases. V dropped 5 bases and J dropped 8; count of bases not matched to a gene: 11. This CDR3 has 15 residues. Germline V CDR1 and CDR2: KGHSH, LQKENI. The CDR3 DNA follows: TGTGCCAGCTCATCTGGACAGGAGGTTTCAGGGGAGCTGTTTTTT. It specifies CASSSGQEVSGELFF.

This rearrangement joins TRBV5-1 to TRBJ1-2; D unclear. Deletions cut 5 bases from V and 4 bases from J, with 15 bases between. This CDR3 has 14 amino acids. The germline V gene has CDR1 SGHRS and CDR2 YFSETQ. CDR3 sequence: CASSYLQRFYGYTF. The CDR3 DNA sequence: TGCGCCAGCAGTTACCTACAGAGGTTCTATGGCTACACCTTC.

The V gene is TRBV12-3 or TRBV12-4, the J gene TRBJ1-5; D not certain. Trimming stripped 8 bases from V and 1 base from J, with 9 bases between. The CDR3 consists of 13 residues. CDR3 sequence (DNA): TGTGCCAGCGCCCGACGGAGCAATCAGCCCCAGCATTTT. It is translated as CASARRSNQPQHF.

This clonotype has only a few counts. The CDR3 reads CASSLTWTGSGNTIYF. In DNA form, the CDR3 reads TGCGCCAGCAGCTTGACCTGGACAGGGAGTGGAAACACCATATATTTT. The V call is TRBV5-1, the J call TRBJ1-3; TRBD1 matches 8 bases. CDR3 size: 16 residues. Trimming removed 1 base from V and 3 bases from J; junction bases left unmatched: 6. CDR1 and CDR2 from the germline V gene are SGHRS and YFSETQ.